Described below is a single TCR beta chain sequence and its context. The method was immunoSEQ multiplex PCR; TCRdb's version includes in-frame clones alone and lacks a portion of them. The sample has approximately 150,000 clones, about nine tenths seen once. Individuals in the exposed group had encountered a COVID-19 case within 2 weeks preceding study entry. The data belong to a study of blood T cell repertoires in COVID-19. Study in general: In each case, the material was cDNA or gDNA derived from T cells, B-cell-depleted T cells, or PBMCs.

This CDR3 comprises 16 residues. Germline values: CDR1 SSHAT, CDR2 FNYEAQ (reference sequence). Germline trimming cut 5 bases from V and 4 bases from J; bases unmatched to any gene: 3. The TCR was taken from a woman between 40 and 50 years old who had been exposed to COVID-19. This chain links TRBV7-7 with TRBJ2-3; 16 bases are a match to TRBD2. Sequencing was carried out using PBMCs or T cells enriched from blood (not recorded which). This chain's CDR3 is CASSPGTSGRADTQYF. The CDR3, as DNA: TGTGCCAGCAGCCCCGGGACTAGCGGGAGGGCAGATACGCAGTATTTT.